The T cell receptor beta chain described here comes from a study of T cell responses to AZD1222 COVID-19 vaccine. Study overall: Second-dose groups at about 4 or about 12 weeks were pooled.

With respect to this clone: Its antigen is currently unknown.

There are 11 residues in the CDR3. V lost 7 bases to trimming and J lost 1 base, with 5 bases between them. The germline V gene has CDR1 SQVTM and CDR2 ANQGSEA. Findings and limits, study-wide: Spike was spanned by vaccine-associated CD4 TCRs, which were dominant at 160-218 and 743-854. There were repertoire samples only from the period after the peak T cell response. There were mostly white British donors and more females than males, and clonal diversity was possibly underestimated.

Some clones are missing from TCRdb's copy, which holds only in-frame ones; the method was immunoSEQ multiplex PCR. This sample has 130,000 or so clones, with over 85% found just once. The receptor comes from an adult in good health. The chain uses TRBV29-1 and TRBJ1-3; D unresolved. This specimen consisted of peripheral blood, obtained on day 0 of AZD1222 vaccination. The CDR3 DNA follows: TGCAGCGCTTATTCTGGAAACACCATATATTTT. It codes for CSAYSGNTIYF.